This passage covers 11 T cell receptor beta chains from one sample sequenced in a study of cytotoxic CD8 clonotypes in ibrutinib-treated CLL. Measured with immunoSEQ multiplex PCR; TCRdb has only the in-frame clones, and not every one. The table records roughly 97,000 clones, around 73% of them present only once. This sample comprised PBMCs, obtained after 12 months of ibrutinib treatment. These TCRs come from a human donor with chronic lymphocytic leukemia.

The CDR3 DNA is TGTGCCAGCAGCGTCGACCAGGGGGTTAACACTGAAGCTTTCTTT. Its translation is CASSVDQGVNTEAFF. V is TRBV9 and J is TRBJ1-1, with 7 bases fitting TRBD1. CDR1 is SGDLS and CDR2 is YYNGEE in the germline V gene. CDR3 length: 15 amino acids. The V gene end was trimmed by 2 bases and the J gene end by 2 bases; junction bases not matched to a gene: 6.

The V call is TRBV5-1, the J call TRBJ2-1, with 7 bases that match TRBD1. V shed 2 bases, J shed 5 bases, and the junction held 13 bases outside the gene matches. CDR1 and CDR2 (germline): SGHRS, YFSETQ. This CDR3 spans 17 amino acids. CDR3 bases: TGCGCCAGCAGCTTAGGATTGAGACAGGGAAAGAACAATGAGCAGTTCTTC. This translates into CASSLGLRQGKNNEQFF.

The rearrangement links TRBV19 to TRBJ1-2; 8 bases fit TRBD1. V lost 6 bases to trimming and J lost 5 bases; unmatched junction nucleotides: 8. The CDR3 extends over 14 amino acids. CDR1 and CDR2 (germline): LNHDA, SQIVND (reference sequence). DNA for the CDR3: TGTGCCAGTAGACTCGGACAGGGTTGGTATGGCTACACCTTC. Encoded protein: CASRLGQGWYGYTF.

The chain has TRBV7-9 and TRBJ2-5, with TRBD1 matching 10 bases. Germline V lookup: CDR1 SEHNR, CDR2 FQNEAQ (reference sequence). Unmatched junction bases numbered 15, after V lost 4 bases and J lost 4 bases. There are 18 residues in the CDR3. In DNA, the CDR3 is TGTGCCAGCAGCTCCTACCAAGGCCGGGACAGGGGAGGAGAGACCCAGTACTTC. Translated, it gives CASSSYQGRDRGGETQYF.

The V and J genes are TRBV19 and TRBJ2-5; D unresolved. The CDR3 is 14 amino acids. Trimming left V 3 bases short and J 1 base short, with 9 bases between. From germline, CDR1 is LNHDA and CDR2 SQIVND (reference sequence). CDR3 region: CASSMPGTQETQYF. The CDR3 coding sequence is TGTGCCAGTAGTATGCCCGGCACCCAAGAGACCCAGTACTTC.

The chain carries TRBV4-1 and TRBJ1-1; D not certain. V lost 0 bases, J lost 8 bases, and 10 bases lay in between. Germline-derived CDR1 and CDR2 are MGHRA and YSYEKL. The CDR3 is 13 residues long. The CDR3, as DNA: TGCGCCAGCAGCCAAGATTACTATCAAGAAGCTTTCTTT. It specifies CASSQDYYQEAFF.

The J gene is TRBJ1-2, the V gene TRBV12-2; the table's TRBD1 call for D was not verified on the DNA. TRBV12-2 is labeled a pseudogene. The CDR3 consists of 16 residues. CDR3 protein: CASRLASIGQGYGYTF. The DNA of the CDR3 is TGTGCAAGTCGCTTGGCCTCCATCGGACAGGGCTATGGCTACACCTTC.

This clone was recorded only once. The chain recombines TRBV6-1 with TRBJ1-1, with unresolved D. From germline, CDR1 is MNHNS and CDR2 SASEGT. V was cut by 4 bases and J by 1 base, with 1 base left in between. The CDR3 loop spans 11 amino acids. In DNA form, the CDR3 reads TGTGCCAGCAGTGCGAACACTGAAGCTTTCTTT. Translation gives CASSANTEAFF.

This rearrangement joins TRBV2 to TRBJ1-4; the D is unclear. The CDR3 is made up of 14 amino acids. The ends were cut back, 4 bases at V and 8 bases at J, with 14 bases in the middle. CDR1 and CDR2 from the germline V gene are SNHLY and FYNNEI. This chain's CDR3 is CASSGLGGREKLFF. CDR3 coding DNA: TGTGCCAGCAGTGGGCTCGGTGGACGGGAAAAACTGTTTTTT.

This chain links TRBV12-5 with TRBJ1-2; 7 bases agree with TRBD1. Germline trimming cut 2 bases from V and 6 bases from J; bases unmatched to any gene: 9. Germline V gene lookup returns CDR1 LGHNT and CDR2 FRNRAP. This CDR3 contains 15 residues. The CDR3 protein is CASGLSTGESHGYTF. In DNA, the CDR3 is TGTGCTAGTGGTTTGTCAACAGGGGAATCTCATGGCTACACCTTC.

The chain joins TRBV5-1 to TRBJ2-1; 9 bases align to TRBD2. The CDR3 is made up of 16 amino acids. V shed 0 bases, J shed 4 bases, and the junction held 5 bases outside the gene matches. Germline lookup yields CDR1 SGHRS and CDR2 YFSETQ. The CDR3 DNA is TGCGCCAGCAGCTTGGTTGGGCTAGCGGGGTACAATGAGCAGTTCTTC. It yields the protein CASSLVGLAGYNEQFF.